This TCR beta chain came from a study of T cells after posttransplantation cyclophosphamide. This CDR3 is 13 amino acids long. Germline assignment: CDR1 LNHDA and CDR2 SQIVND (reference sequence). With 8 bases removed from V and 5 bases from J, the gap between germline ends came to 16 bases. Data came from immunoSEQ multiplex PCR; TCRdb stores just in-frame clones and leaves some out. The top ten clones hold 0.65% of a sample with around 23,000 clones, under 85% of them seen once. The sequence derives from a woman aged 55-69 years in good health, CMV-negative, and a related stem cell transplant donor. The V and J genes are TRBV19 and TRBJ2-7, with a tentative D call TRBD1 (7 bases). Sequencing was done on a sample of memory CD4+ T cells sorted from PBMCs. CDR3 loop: CASGNQGGNEQYF. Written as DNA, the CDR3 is TGTGCCAGTGGGAATCAGGGGGGCAACGAGCAGTACTTC. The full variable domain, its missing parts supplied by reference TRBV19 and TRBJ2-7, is DGGITQSPKYLFRKEGQNVTLSCEQNLNHDAMYWYRQDPGQGLRLIYYSQIVNDFQKGDIAEGYSVSREKKESFPLTVTSAQKNPTAFYLCASGNQGGNEQYFGPGTRLTVT.